Listed here are 20 T cell receptor beta chains from one sample, sequenced in a study of human T cells and chemical hapten exposure. Time point of the sample: patch test 3, about 24 weeks after DPC sensitization. As to treatment: therapeutic diphenylcyclopropenone sensitization with weekly scalp DPC. TCRdb itself ran the RACE reads through MiXCR, one entry per CDR3 protein. The data hold 150,000 to 200,000 distinct CDR3 sequences, with roughly a quarter observed a single time. This material consisted of whole blood, taken in connection with sensitization to the hapten diphenylcyclopropenone (DPC). The source of these receptors is a woman in her thirties or forties with alopecia areata. Some clones in this sample may be carry-over from other donors' samples.

This clonotype was seen a few times. The chain carries TRBV28 and TRBJ1-2; no clear D gene. Germline values: CDR1 MDHEN, CDR2 SYDVKM. Trimming cost V 4 bases and J 5 bases, with 11 bases left between them. The CDR3 has 13 amino acids. The CDR3: CASSSDGPYGYTF. CDR3 coding DNA: TGTGCCAGCAGTTCGGACGGACCGTATGGCTACACCTTC.

The chain joins TRBV28 to TRBJ2-6, with 7 bases aligning to TRBD1. The germline V gene has CDR1 MDHEN and CDR2 SYDVKM. The V gene end was trimmed by 5 bases and the J gene end by 0 bases; junction bases not matched to a gene: 10. This CDR3 is built from 18 residues. CDR3 residues: CASSPSGTVYSGANVLTF. CDR3 bases: TGTGCCAGCAGTCCCTCCGGGACAGTCTACTCTGGGGCCAACGTCCTGACTTTC.

The J gene is TRBJ2-2, the V gene TRBV6-5, with a possible D match to TRBD2 (6 bases). CDR1 and CDR2 (germline): MNHEY, SVGAGI. The length of the CDR3 is 14 residues. Trimming shortened V by 8 bases and J by 4 bases, and 14 bases separated the two germline ends. This CDR3 is CASQASESTGELFF. CDR3 sequence (DNA): TGTGCCAGCCAGGCTAGCGAAAGCACCGGGGAGCTGTTTTTT.

A remark on this clonotype: At one end the junction does not follow the germline gene, possibly because of a read error. The chain has TRBV9 and TRBJ2-3, with 16 bases fitting TRBD2. Germline CDR1 is SGDLS and CDR2 is YYNGEE. The CDR3 is made up of 16 amino acids. In nucleotides, the CDR3 is TGTGCCGGCAGCTCGGGACTAGCGGGAGGGTCAGATACGCAGTATTTT. Protein sequence: CAGSSGLAGGSDTQYF.

V usage is TRBV6-2 or TRBV6-3 and J usage is TRBJ2-7; the match to TRBD2 covers 11 bases. Germline V CDR1 and CDR2: MNHEY, SVGEGT. The CDR3 covers 17 residues. The junction had 11 bases not matched to a gene; V was cut back by 7 bases and J by 0 bases. The CDR3 is CASTPDASGRSSYEQYF. DNA of the CDR3: TGTGCCAGCACCCCCGACGCTAGCGGGAGGAGCTCCTACGAGCAGTACTTC.

This clonotype was detected a few times. The chain has TRBV9 and TRBJ2-2, with 7 bases that match TRBD1. Germline lookup yields CDR1 SGDLS and CDR2 YYNGEE. V was pared by 1 base and J by 9 bases, with 9 bases of the junction left unmatched. The CDR3 is 15 residues long. CDR3 residues: CASSVSGRGQWELFF. In DNA form, the CDR3 reads TGTGCCAGCAGCGTATCCGGTAGGGGACAGTGGGAGCTGTTTTTT. The entire variable domain, with the rest obtained from reference TRBV9 and TRBJ2-2, is as follows: DSGVTQTPKHLITATGQRVTLRCSPRSGDLSVYWYQQSLDQGLQFLIQYYNGEERAKGNILERFSAQQFPDLHSELNLSSLELGDSALYFCASSVSGRGQWELFFGEGSRLTVL.

This clonotype was counted between two and nine times. The V gene is TRBV7-8, the J gene TRBJ2-3; D gene ambiguous. The germline gives CDR1 SGHVS, CDR2 FQNEAQ. Trimming shortened V by 5 bases and J by 6 bases, and 12 bases separated the two germline ends. The CDR3 loop spans 13 amino acids. The CDR3: CASSPRTADTQYF. The CDR3 DNA sequence: TGTGCCAGCAGCCCGCGGACGGCTGATACGCAGTATTTT.

The chain combines TRBV12-3 or TRBV12-4 with TRBJ1-1; maybe TRBD1 (6 bases). V lost 8 bases, J lost 1 base, and 11 bases lay in between. This CDR3 is built from 13 residues. The CDR3 reads CASWGTSNTEAFF. CDR3 nucleotides: TGTGCCAGCTGGGGGACATCGAACACTGAAGCTTTCTTT.

This chain links TRBV12-3 or TRBV12-4 with TRBJ1-1, with D maybe TRBD1 (6 bases). The CDR3 totals 13 residues. Trimming shortened V by 5 bases and J by 6 bases, and 13 bases separated the two germline ends. As DNA, the CDR3 is TGTGCCAGCAGTCCCAGACAGGAGGCTGAAGCTTTCTTT. Protein: CASSPRQEAEAFF.

The chain has TRBV27 and TRBJ1-1; 11 positions match TRBD1. The CDR3 runs 16 residues. V shed 1 base, J shed 5 bases, and the junction held 6 bases outside the gene matches. Germline V lookup: CDR1 MNHEY, CDR2 SMNVEV (reference sequence). The CDR3 is CASSLYGQGAYTEAFF. CDR3 sequence (DNA): TGTGCCAGCAGTTTATATGGACAGGGGGCGTATACTGAAGCTTTCTTT.

The V and J genes are TRBV7-9 and TRBJ2-7; the D is unclear. V lost 0 bases to trimming and J lost 7 bases, with 10 bases between them. The CDR3 length is 13 residues. Germline V lookup: CDR1 SEHNR, CDR2 FQNEAQ (reference sequence). The CDR3 DNA is TGTGCCAGCAGCTTAGCGGTCACAGCTGAGCAGTACTTC. Amino acids: CASSLAVTAEQYF.

This clonotype was counted only a few times. The chain joins TRBV4-2 to TRBJ2-2; no clear D. In germline, CDR1 is LGHNA, CDR2 YNFKEQ. CDR3 size: 16 residues. Between the trimmed V and J ends, which lost 1 base and 4 bases, there was a span of 13 bases. The CDR3: CASSQARAMLTGELFF. In nucleotides, the CDR3 is TGTGCCAGCAGCCAAGCTAGGGCCATGCTCACCGGGGAGCTGTTTTTT.

This clonotype occurred a few times. The chain uses TRBV12-3 or TRBV12-4 and TRBJ2-1; D is perhaps TRBD1 or TRBD2 (6 bases each). With 5 bases removed from V and 5 bases from J, the gap between germline ends came to 25 bases. The CDR3 contains 18 residues. CDR3 region: CASSPVGGGATVNNEQFF. DNA of the CDR3: TGTGCCAGCAGTCCGGTCGGAGGGGGAGCCACCGTTAACAATGAGCAGTTCTTC.

This clonotype was detected only a few times. This chain uses TRBV20-1 with TRBJ2-7; no definite D call. The CDR3 runs 15 residues. Germline V gene sequence: CDR1 DFQATT, CDR2 SNEGSKA (reference sequence). Trimming removed 5 bases from V and 7 bases from J, with 24 bases in between. The CDR3 reads CSAPPRQDSSWEQYF. The DNA of the CDR3 is TGCAGTGCTCCCCCCCGTCAGGATAGTTCGTGGGAGCAGTACTTC.

The V call is TRBV29-1, the J call TRBJ1-5; a possible D gene is TRBD1 (6 bases). Germline values: CDR1 SQVTM, CDR2 ANQGSEA. The CDR3 is 13 residues long. V was clipped by 4 bases and J by 4 bases, with 11 bases between them. In DNA, the CDR3 is TGCAGCGTTGCGGACAGAAAAAATCAGCCCCAGCATTTT. Protein product: CSVADRKNQPQHF.

This clonotype has a handful of counts. J is TRBJ1-5 and V is TRBV6-5; the D gene is possibly TRBD1 (6 bases). Germline V gene sequence: CDR1 MNHEY, CDR2 SVGAGI. The CDR3 length is 14 residues. The V gene lost 5 bases and the J gene lost 6 bases, with 14 bases spanning the gap. CDR3 sequence (DNA): TGTGCCAGCAGTACAGGGATTGTAGGTCAGCCCCAGCATTTT. Protein: CASSTGIVGQPQHF.

The genes are TRBV6-2 or TRBV6-3 and TRBJ2-7; D unresolved. Trimming removed 1 base at V and 2 bases at J, with 6 bases between. The germline V gene has CDR1 MNHEY and CDR2 SVGEGT. This CDR3 contains 13 residues. Here the CDR3 reads CASSYLGPYEQYF. CDR3 DNA: TGTGCCAGCAGTTACTTAGGACCCTACGAGCAGTACTTC.

The V call is TRBV5-1, the J call TRBJ2-1; 15 bases fit TRBD2. CDR3 length equals 19 residues. The germline gives CDR1 SGHRS, CDR2 YFSETQ. V was clipped by 4 bases and J by 0 bases; unmatched bases: 8. The CDR3 sequence: CASSPGTSGRISSYNEQFF. CDR3 DNA: TGCGCCAGCAGCCCCGGGACTAGCGGGAGGATAAGCTCCTACAATGAGCAGTTCTTC.

The chain links TRBV20-1 to TRBJ2-1; TRBD2 agrees at 14 bases. V trimming: 6 bases; J trimming: 3 bases; junction bases outside the gene matches: 7. Germline V gene lookup returns CDR1 DFQATT and CDR2 SNEGSKA (reference sequence). The CDR3 is made up of 16 amino acids. The CDR3 region has the DNA TGCAGTGCCCGTTCCGGACTAGCGGGAGGCTACAATGAGCAGTTCTTC. Encoded protein: CSARSGLAGGYNEQFF.

In its sample, this clonotype was seen a few times. V is TRBV27 and J is TRBJ1-2; no definite D call. With 2 bases removed from V and 3 bases from J, the gap between germline ends came to 7 bases. CDR3 length: 13 amino acids. Germline V gene data show CDR1 as MNHEY and CDR2 as SMNVEV (reference sequence). The CDR3 here is CASSLNIDYGYTF. The CDR3 region has the DNA TGTGCCAGCAGTTTAAATATTGACTATGGCTACACCTTC.